A selection of T cell receptor beta chains follows, all from one sample in a study of cytomegalovirus exposure and HLA in healthy donors. The protocol was immunoSEQ multiplex PCR, while the TCRdb copy is restricted to in-frame clones and leaves out a portion. The sample lists over 70,000 clones; roughly three quarters were seen once. The sequencing sample was made of PBMCs. The source of these receptors is a male donor in good health and CMV-seronegative. The CDR3 runs from the conserved cysteine through the conserved F or W. Each record gives: D gene, J gene, clone size, V gene, CDR3 DNA, CDR3 protein. A D gene is named only where the DNA matches it firmly. Size is omitted from some rows. Given values are once, few, many or a class for expanded clones.

TRBD2,TRBJ2-3,NA,TRBV5-1,TGCGCCAGCAGCTCGGCGGGACTAGCGGAGAGCACAGATACGCAGTATTTT,CASSSAGLAESTDTQYF
NA,TRBJ2-1,few,TRBV7-8,TGTGCCAGCAGCTTAGGCGGGCCATCCTACAATGAGCAGTTCTTC,CASSLGGPSYNEQFF
NA,TRBJ2-3,NA,TRBV6-1,TGTGCCAGCAGTGAAGGGGCAACTAGCACAGATACGCAGTATTTT,CASSEGATSTDTQYF
TRBD1,TRBJ1-5,NA,TRBV6-6,TGTGCCAGCAGTTACCTTTTTACAGGGGCTCAGCCCCAGCATTTT,CASSYLFTGAQPQHF
TRBD2,TRBJ2-1,NA,TRBV4-3,TGCGCCAGCAGCCCCGGGACTAGCGAAAGTGATGAGCAGTTCTTC,CASSPGTSESDEQFF
TRBD1,TRBJ1-2,NA,TRBV7-2,TGTGCCAGCAGACGGGCCCGGGACAGCTATGGCTACACCTTC,CASRRARDSYGYTF
TRBD1,TRBJ1-2,NA,TRBV4-1,TGCGCCAGCAGCCAATCTGGGACAGTACTCTATGGCTACACCTTC,CASSQSGTVLYGYTF
NA,TRBJ2-7,NA,TRBV10-3,TGTGCCGCCCGGGATATCGGGGGTTCTTACGAGCAGTACTTC,CAARDIGGSYEQYF
NA,TRBJ1-1,NA,TRBV29-1,TGCAGCGTTGGGGGAGTGAACACTGAAGCTTTCTTT,CSVGGVNTEAFF
TRBD1,TRBJ1-2,NA,TRBV7-2,TGTGCCAGCAGCTTAGCTGACAGGGAATCAGGCTACACCTTC,CASSLADRESGYTF
NA,TRBJ2-1,NA,TRBV6-4,TGTGCCAGCAGCCCGTGGCCAGGTGAGCAGTTCTTC,CASSPWPGEQFF
NA,TRBJ1-6,NA,TRBV27,TGTGCCAGCAGTTCCCCTGCGGGGGACCTGTTAATTTCACCCCTCCACTTT,CASSSPAGDLLISPLHF
TRBD1,TRBJ1-3,NA,TRBV30,TGTGCCTGGAGTGTGTCCAGGGGGCTGGGAAACACCATATATTTT,CAWSVSRGLGNTIYF
TRBD1,TRBJ1-2,NA,TRBV15,TGTGCCACCGCTGTTCACGGGACAGGGTATGGCTACACCTTC,CATAVHGTGYGYTF
TRBD2,TRBJ2-1,once,TRBV7-9,TGTTCCAGCAGCTTGCCGTCGCTAGCGGGAGGGCCATTGCAGTTCTTC,CSSSLPSLAGGPLQFF
NA,TRBJ1-1,NA,TRBV4-3,TGCGCCAGCAGCCAAGATTCGATCGGGGGGAACACTGAAGCTTTCTTT,CASSQDSIGGNTEAFF
NA,TRBJ1-5,NA,TRBV7-9,TGTGCCAGCAGTCCCTTAACTTATAGCAATCAGCCCCAGCATTTT,CASSPLTYSNQPQHF
TRBD1,TRBJ2-1,NA,TRBV4-3,TGCGCCAGCAGCTATGGGACAGAGCAAGACAATGAGCAGTTCTTC,CASSYGTEQDNEQFF
NA,TRBJ2-2,NA,TRBV20-1,TGCAGTGCTTTCGACAGGACGGAGCTGTTTTTT,CSAFDRTELFF
TRBD1,TRBJ1-1,few,TRBV11-2,TGTGCCAGCAGCCTCGTGACAGGGACCAGTGGAACTGAAGCTTTCTTT,CASSLVTGTSGTEAFF
NA,TRBJ1-1,few,TRBV6-5,TGTGCCAGCAGTTCCCCCGGGACACGCGTTTTGGCTGAAGCTTTCTTT,CASSSPGTRVLAEAFF
TRBD1,TRBJ1-2,NA,TRBV7-4,TGTGCCAGCAGCTTACCCCGGGACAGGGAGGGAATCTGTTGGGGGGACTACACCTTC,CASSLPRDREGICWGDYTF
NA,TRBJ1-1,NA,TRBV7-9,TGTGCCAGCAGCCGGGGGGCCGCGAACACTGAAGCTTTCTTT,CASSRGAANTEAFF
NA,TRBJ1-4,NA,TRBV6-1,TGTGCCAGCAGTGAGGCGGGCAGAAAGGAAAAACTGTTTTTT,CASSEAGRKEKLFF
TRBD2,TRBJ2-3,once,TRBV10-2,TGCGCCAGCGGAGCGGGGGGGGGTTCCGGAGATACGCAGTATTTT,CASGAGGGSGDTQYF
NA,TRBJ2-7,NA,TRBV19,TGTGCCAGTAGCGAGAGTGACTACGAGCAGTACTTC,CASSESDYEQYF
TRBD1,TRBJ1-3,NA,TRBV6-1,TGTGCCAGCAGCAGCCGGGACAGACCGAAAAACGCCATATATTTT,CASSSRDRPKNAIYF